Following are 6 T cell receptor beta chains from one sample sequenced in a study of identical twins. TCRdb analysed the 5' RACE reads with MiXCR anew, one entry per CDR3 protein. The sample consists of approximately 220,000 distinct CDR3 sequences, around 6.9% of them appearing once. These data were also reused for a study on yellow fever vaccine responses in identical twins.

Sequenced sample: memory (CD45RO+) T cells sorted from blood. These TCRs come from a woman aged 18-30 years in good health.

The chain combines TRBV6-1 with TRBJ1-1; D is possibly TRBD1 (5 bases). Between the trimmed V and J ends, which lost 7 bases and 1 base, there was a span of 13 bases. The germline V gene encodes CDR1 MNHNS and CDR2 SASEGT. This CDR3 region has 14 residues. The CDR3 sequence is CASTRGGANTEAFF. The DNA of the CDR3 is TGTGCCAGCACTCGGGGGGGAGCGAACACTGAAGCTTTCTTT.

This chain links TRBV18 with TRBJ2-1; 12 bases are a match to TRBD2. The length of the CDR3 is 17 residues. Germline CDR1 is KGHSH and CDR2 is LQKENI. The V and J ends lost 3 bases and 9 bases, in that order; junction bases with no gene match: 12. The CDR3 loop reads CASSPLAGGPAGAEQFF. CDR3 coding DNA: TGTGCCAGCTCACCCCTAGCGGGAGGGCCCGCCGGGGCTGAGCAGTTCTTC.

This clonotype occurred a few times. This chain links TRBV5-6 with TRBJ2-7; 9 positions match TRBD1. V shed 4 bases and J 1 base; nucleotides not matched to a gene: 6. CDR1 and CDR2 from the germline V gene are SGHDT and YYEEEE. This CDR3 contains 15 residues. The CDR3 nucleotides read TGTGCCAGCAGCACTTCCGGGACAGGGTCCTACGAGCAGTACTTC. Translation gives CASSTSGTGSYEQYF.

This clonotype was detected a few times. V gene TRBV29-1 combines with J gene TRBJ2-1, with D perhaps matching TRBD1 (6 bases). V lost 0 bases, J lost 0 bases, and 12 bases lay in between. This CDR3 contains 16 residues. Per germline, CDR1 SQVTM and CDR2 ANQGSEA. As DNA, the CDR3 is TGCAGCGTTGAAGAAGGCAGGGGAAGCTCCTACAATGAGCAGTTCTTC. Its protein is CSVEEGRGSSYNEQFF.

This clonotype appeared many times. The V gene is TRBV5-1, the J gene TRBJ2-7; TRBD1 matches 7 bases. Germline loops: CDR1 SGHRS, CDR2 YFSETQ. V lost 5 bases, J lost 6 bases, and 5 bases stayed unmatched. This CDR3 is 12 amino acids long. The CDR3 DNA reads TGCGCCAGCAGTTTTGGGGACAGCGAGCAGTACTTC. This translates into CASSFGDSEQYF.

In the case of this clonotype: A clone one base away is much larger, so this may be a read error. The V gene is TRBV6-2 or TRBV6-3, the J gene TRBJ2-2, with 8 positions matching TRBD2. There are 14 residues in the CDR3. Germline V lookup: CDR1 MNHEY, CDR2 SVGEGT. The DNA for the CDR3 is TGTGCCAGCTCGGCGGGAGGCTACACCGTGGAGCTGTTTTTT. This translates into CASSAGGYTVELFF.